The present T cell receptor (beta chain) was sequenced within a study of cytomegalovirus exposure and HLA in healthy donors. CDR1 LGHNA and CDR2 YNFKEQ come from the germline V gene. The CDR3 loop spans 15 amino acids. Trimming pared 8 bases from V and 0 bases from J, leaving 13 bases between. In the PCR, 60 Vbeta and 13 Jbeta primers were used. Clones were sequenced by immunoSEQ multiplex PCR, and TCRdb holds only the in-frame ones, with some missing. Among about 150,000 clones, roughly 75% were seen once, and the ten largest hold more than 1.2%. The chain links TRBV4-2 to TRBJ2-2; the D is unclear. This TCR came from a man aged 18 to 30 in good health and CMV-seronegative. The sample comprised PBMCs. CDR3 in amino acids: CASQETVANTGELFF. The CDR3 DNA reads TGTGCCAGCCAGGAAACGGTAGCGAACACCGGGGAGCTGTTTTTT.